The 10 T cell receptor beta chains in this list originate from one sample, sequenced in a study of T-cell reconstitution after alpha-beta-depleted transplantation in children. Preparation of the TCRbeta library involved a method that used unique molecular identifiers. One entry per CDR3 protein, called by TCRdb with MiXCR from the PCR reads. The sample lists hundreds of thousands of distinct CDR3 sequences, 23% seen once, with less than 15% in the top ten. Sequenced here: PBMCs, mostly from graft donor cells, sampled 360 days after TCRalphabeta/CD19-depleted stem cell transplant. The receptors shown here come from a boy under three years old who had a stem cell transplant for acute myeloid leukemia, so the T cells may come from the graft donor.

This clonotype was observed many times. The chain is built from TRBV20-1 and TRBJ1-6; D call uncertain. V lost 2 bases and J 0 bases, leaving 5 bases between the germline ends. The V gene's germline CDR1 is DFQATT and CDR2 SNEGSKA (reference sequence). The CDR3 is 14 amino acids. The CDR3 DNA reads TGCAGTGCTAGACGAAGCTCCTATAATTCACCCCTCCACTTT. It translates to CSARRSSYNSPLHF.

This clonotype was seen more than once but under ten times. The chain uses TRBV20-1 and TRBJ2-3; the match to TRBD2 covers 11 bases. The ends lost 0 bases at V and 4 bases at J; junction bases unmatched: 6. The CDR3 sequence is 16 residues long. From germline, CDR1 is DFQATT and CDR2 SNEGSKA (reference sequence). CDR3 amino acids: CSARDSGGAKADTQYF. The CDR3 nucleotides are TGCAGTGCTAGAGATAGCGGGGGGGCCAAGGCAGATACGCAGTATTTT.

This clonotype was counted ten times or more. The gene calls are TRBV12-3 or TRBV12-4 and TRBJ2-1; TRBD1 aligns across 8 bases. This CDR3 spans 16 amino acids. V trimming: 6 bases; J trimming: 0 bases; junction bases outside the gene matches: 7. The CDR3 DNA reads TGTGCCAGCAGGAGAGCACAGGGGGGCTCCTACAATGAGCAGTTCTTC. Its protein is CASRRAQGGSYNEQFF.

This clonotype was recorded at least ten times. The genes are TRBV12-3 or TRBV12-4 and TRBJ2-2; D remains unclear. CDR3 size: 11 residues. V was cut by 4 bases and J by 6 bases, with 3 bases left in between. The CDR3 DNA sequence: TGTGCCAGCAGTTCCCCCGGGGAGCTGTTTTTT. Protein sequence: CASSSPGELFF.

The V gene is TRBV9, the J gene TRBJ2-7; 8 positions match TRBD1. V shed 2 bases, J shed 6 bases, and the junction held 7 bases outside the gene matches. This CDR3 is 14 amino acids long. CDR1 SGDLS and CDR2 YYNGEE come from the germline V gene. The CDR3 is CASSVDRGMGEQYF. CDR3 DNA sequence: TGTGCCAGCAGCGTCGACAGGGGAATGGGCGAGCAGTACTTC.

The chain couples TRBV20-1 to TRBJ2-5; 10 bases are a match to TRBD2. The germline V gene has CDR1 DFQATT and CDR2 SNEGSKA (reference sequence). This CDR3 region has 14 residues. Losses at the gene ends were 5 bases for V and 5 bases for J; bases not matched to a gene: 8. DNA of the CDR3: TGCAGTGCTTCACTAGCGGGGAGGTTGGAGACCCAGTACTTC. Translated: CSASLAGRLETQYF.

This clonotype was recorded once. The chain employs TRBV2 and TRBJ2-1, with D uncertain. The CDR3 covers 13 residues. The germline CDR1 and CDR2 sequences are SNHLY and FYNNEI. The V gene lost 3 bases and the J gene lost 5 bases, with 8 bases spanning the gap. The CDR3 DNA reads TGTGCCAGCAGTGATGTCGAGAACAATGAGCAGTTCTTC. Its protein product is CASSDVENNEQFF.

This chain links TRBV18 with TRBJ2-7, with D perhaps given as TRBD1 or TRBD2 (5 bases each). This CDR3 has 16 amino acids. Germline CDR1 is KGHSH and CDR2 is LQKENI. V gave up 1 base and J gave up 1 base, with 14 bases separating them. The CDR3, as DNA: TGTGCCAGCTCACCACAACCGGGACGGGGTTCCTACGAGCAGTACTTC. This translates into CASSPQPGRGSYEQYF.

V gene TRBV7-9 combines with J gene TRBJ2-1; no reliable D call. The CDR3 has 15 residues. V shed 3 bases and J shed 8 bases, with 17 bases lying between them. Germline CDR1 SEHNR, CDR2 FQNEAQ (reference sequence). For the CDR3, the DNA is TGTGCCAGCAGCTTTTTGACCCCGTCGACCGATGAGCAGTTCTTC. Translating gives CASSFLTPSTDEQFF.

The genes are TRBV12-3 or TRBV12-4 and TRBJ2-7; TRBD1 is a possible D gene (5 bases). V lost 8 bases, J lost 4 bases, and 12 bases lay in between. This CDR3 has 12 residues. The CDR3 protein is CASGKTAYEQYF. Written as DNA, the CDR3 is TGTGCCAGCGGGAAGACAGCGTACGAGCAGTACTTC.